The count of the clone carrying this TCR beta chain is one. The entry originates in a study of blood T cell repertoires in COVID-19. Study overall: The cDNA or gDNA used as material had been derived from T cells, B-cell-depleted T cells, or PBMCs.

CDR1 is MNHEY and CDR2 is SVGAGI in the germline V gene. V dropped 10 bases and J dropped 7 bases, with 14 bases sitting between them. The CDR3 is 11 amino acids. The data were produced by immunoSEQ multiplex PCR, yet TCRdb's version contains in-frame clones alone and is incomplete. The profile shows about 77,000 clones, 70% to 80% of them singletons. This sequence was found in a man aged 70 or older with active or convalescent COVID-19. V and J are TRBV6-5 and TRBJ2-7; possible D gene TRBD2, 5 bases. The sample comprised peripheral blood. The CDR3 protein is CANLERGEQYF. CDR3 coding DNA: TGTGCCAACCTCGAACGCGGGGAGCAGTACTTC.